The source of this T cell receptor beta chain is a study of CD8+ T cells in alopecia areata. Stated treatment: oral pan-JAK inhibitor, 5-10 mg twice daily. Sorting of CD4+ and CD8+ T cells was performed on PBMCs. RNA extraction and reverse transcription yielded cDNA as sequencing template. Only in-frame clones appear in the TCRdb table, and some are missing; sequencing was by immunoSEQ multiplex PCR. The table has about 210,000 clones, 64% seen once. The sequence came from a human donor with alopecia areata. This specimen was CD4+ T cells sorted from blood, taken at week 4, from a patient treated with tofacitinib.

The CDR3 region has the DNA TGTGCCAGCAGCTTAGCAACCTTCACAGATACGCAGTATTTT. Translating gives CASSLATFTDTQYF. The chain uses TRBV7-2 and TRBJ2-3; no firm D call. Germline V CDR1 and CDR2: SGHTA, FQGNSA. The length of the CDR3 is 14 residues. Trimming cost V 0 bases and J 2 bases, with 6 bases left between them.